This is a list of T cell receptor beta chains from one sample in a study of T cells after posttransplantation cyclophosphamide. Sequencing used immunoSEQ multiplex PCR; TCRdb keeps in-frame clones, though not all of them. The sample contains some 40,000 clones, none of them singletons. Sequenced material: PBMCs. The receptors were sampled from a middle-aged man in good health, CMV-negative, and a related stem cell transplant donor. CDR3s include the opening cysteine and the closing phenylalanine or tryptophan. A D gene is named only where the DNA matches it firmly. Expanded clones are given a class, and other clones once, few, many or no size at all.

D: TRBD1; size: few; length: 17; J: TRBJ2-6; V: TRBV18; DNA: TGTGCCAGCTCCCTCCTTTTAGGGGGCGACGGGGCCAACGTCCTGACTTTC; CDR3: CASSLLLGGDGANVLTF
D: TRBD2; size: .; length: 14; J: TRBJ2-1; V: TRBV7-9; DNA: TGTGCCAGCAGCTTGACTAGCGGGAACAATGAGCAGTTCTTC; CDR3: CASSLTSGNNEQFF
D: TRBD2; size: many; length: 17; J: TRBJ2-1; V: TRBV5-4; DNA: TGTGCCAGCAGCTTGGGCAGCGGGGGGGCTCAGTACAATGAGCAGTTCTTC; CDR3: CASSLGSGGAQYNEQFF
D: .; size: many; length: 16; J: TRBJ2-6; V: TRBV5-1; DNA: TGCGCCAGCAGCTTGGTAATAGCCTCTGGGGCCAACGTCCTGACTTTC; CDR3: CASSLVIASGANVLTF
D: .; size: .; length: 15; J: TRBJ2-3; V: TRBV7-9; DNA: TGTGCCAGCAGCTTAGCGGGAGGTAGCACAGATACGCAGTATTTT; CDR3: CASSLAGGSTDTQYF
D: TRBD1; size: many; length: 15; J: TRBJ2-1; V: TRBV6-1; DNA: TGTGCCAGCAGTGCCGACTCCGGACAGGGGCTAGGGGAGTTCTTC; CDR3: CASSADSGQGLGEFF
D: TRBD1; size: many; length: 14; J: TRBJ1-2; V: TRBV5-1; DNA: TGCGCCAGCAGCTACCGGGACAGGGTTAATGGCTACACCTTC; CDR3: CASSYRDRVNGYTF
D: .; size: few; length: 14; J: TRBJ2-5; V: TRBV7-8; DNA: TGTGCCAGCAGCTTAGTGGCGGGACGGGAGACCCAGTACTTC; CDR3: CASSLVAGRETQYF
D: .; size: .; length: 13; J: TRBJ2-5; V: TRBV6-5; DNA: TGTGCCAGCATCGGCCAGGGCGCGAAGACCCAGTACTTC; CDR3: CASIGQGAKTQYF
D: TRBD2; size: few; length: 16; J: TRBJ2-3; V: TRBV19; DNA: TGTGCCAGTAGTATCCCGGGAGGGGCCTCCACAGATACGCAGTATTTT; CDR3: CASSIPGGASTDTQYF
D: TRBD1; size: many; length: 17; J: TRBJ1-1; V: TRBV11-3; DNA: TGTGCCAGCAGCTCAATAGGGATACAGGGGGCAAACACTGAAGCTTTCTTT; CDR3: CASSSIGIQGANTEAFF
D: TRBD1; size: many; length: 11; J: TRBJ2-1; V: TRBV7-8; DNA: TGTGCCAGCAGCCCCTCGGGGACAGCTCTCTTC; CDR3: CASSPSGTALF
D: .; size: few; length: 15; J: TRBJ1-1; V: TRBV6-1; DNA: TGTGCCAGCAGTCCTCGCCCTACAGGGAACACTGAAGCTTTCTTT; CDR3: CASSPRPTGNTEAFF
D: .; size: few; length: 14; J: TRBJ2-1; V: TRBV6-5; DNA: TGTGCCAGCAGTTACTTAGCAGGGTCAAATGAGCAGTTCTTC; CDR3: CASSYLAGSNEQFF
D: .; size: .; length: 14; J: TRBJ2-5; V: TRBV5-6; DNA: TGTGCCAGCAGCCCCAAACGGAGTCAAGAGACCCAGTACTTC; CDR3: CASSPKRSQETQYF
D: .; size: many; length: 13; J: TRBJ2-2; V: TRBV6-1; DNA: TGTGCCACCTCCTGGGAGAATGGCGGGGAGCTGTTTTTT; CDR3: CATSWENGGELFF
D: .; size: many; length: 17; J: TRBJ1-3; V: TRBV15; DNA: TGTGCCACCAGCAGCCTGAGAGGTTCTGGGGGCACGGACACCATATATTTT; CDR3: CATSSLRGSGGTDTIYF
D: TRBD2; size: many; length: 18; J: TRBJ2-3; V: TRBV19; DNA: TGTGCCAGTAGTATAACTTTGACTAGCGGGAGTACCAGGGATACGCAGTATTTT; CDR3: CASSITLTSGSTRDTQYF
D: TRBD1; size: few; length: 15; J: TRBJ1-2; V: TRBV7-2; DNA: TGTGCCAGCACCCCAGTGTTGGACAGGGGCTATGGCTACACCTTC; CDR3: CASTPVLDRGYGYTF
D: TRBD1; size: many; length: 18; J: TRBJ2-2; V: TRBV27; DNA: TGTGCCAGCAGTTCCACCGGGACAGGGGACCTGGGCGCCGGGGAGCTGTTTTTT; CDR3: CASSSTGTGDLGAGELFF
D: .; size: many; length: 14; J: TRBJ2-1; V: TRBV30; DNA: TGTGCCTGGGAAACAGGTGGGGTATACAATGAGCAGTTCTTC; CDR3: CAWETGGVYNEQFF
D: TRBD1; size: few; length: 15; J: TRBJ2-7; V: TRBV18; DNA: TGTGCCAGCTCACCAACCGGGACAGGCAACTACGAGCAGTACTTC; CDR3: CASSPTGTGNYEQYF
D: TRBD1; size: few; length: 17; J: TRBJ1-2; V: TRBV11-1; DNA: TGTGCCAGCAGCCCAGGGGGGACACCTCTCAGGAAGCATGGCTACACCTTC; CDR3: CASSPGGTPLRKHGYTF
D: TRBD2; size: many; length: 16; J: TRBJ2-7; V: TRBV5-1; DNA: TGCGCCAGCAGCTTAAGCTATCCGGGACTAAGTTACGAGCAGTACTTC; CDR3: CASSLSYPGLSYEQYF
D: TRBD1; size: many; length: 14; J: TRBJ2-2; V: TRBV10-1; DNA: TGCGCCAGCAGTTCTACAGGGGGCACCGGGGAGCTGTTTTTT; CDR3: CASSSTGGTGELFF
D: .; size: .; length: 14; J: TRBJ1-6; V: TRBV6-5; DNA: TGTGCCAGCAGTACGGGACTAGTCGATTCACCCCTCCACTTT; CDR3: CASSTGLVDSPLHF
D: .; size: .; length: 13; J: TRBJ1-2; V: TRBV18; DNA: TGTGCCAGCTCATACGGGACGGACAGCGGCTACACCTTC; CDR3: CASSYGTDSGYTF
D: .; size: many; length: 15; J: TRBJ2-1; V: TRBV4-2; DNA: TGTGCCAGCAGCCGACGGTTAGCGGAACACAATGAGCAGTTCTTC; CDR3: CASSRRLAEHNEQFF
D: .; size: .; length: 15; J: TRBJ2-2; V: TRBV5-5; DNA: TGTGCCAGCACCCTCGGGGTCCTGAACACCGGGGAGCTGTTCTTT; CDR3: CASTLGVLNTGELFF
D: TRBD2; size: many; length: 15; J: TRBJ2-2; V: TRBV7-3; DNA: TGTGCCAGCAGCCTAAGCGGGGGGGGCACCGGGGAGCTGTTTTTT; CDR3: CASSLSGGGTGELFF
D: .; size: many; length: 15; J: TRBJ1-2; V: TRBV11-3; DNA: TGTGCCAGCAGCTTAGGCAATCAGGTTCCGTCGGGCTACACCTTC; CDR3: CASSLGNQVPSGYTF
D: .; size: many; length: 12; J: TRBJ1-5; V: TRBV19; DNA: TGTGCCTTTTACAGGTCCCGTCAGCCCCAGCATTTT; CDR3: CAFYRSRQPQHF
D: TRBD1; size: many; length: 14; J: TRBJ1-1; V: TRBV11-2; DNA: TGTGCCAGCAGCATCAGACAGGGTCGGACTGAAGCTTTCTTT; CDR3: CASSIRQGRTEAFF
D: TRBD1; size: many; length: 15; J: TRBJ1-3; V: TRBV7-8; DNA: TGTGCCAGCAGCTTCTCAGGGGGGACGGGAAACACCATATATTTT; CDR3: CASSFSGGTGNTIYF
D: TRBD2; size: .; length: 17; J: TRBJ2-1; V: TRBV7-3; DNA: TGTGCCAGCAGCACCTCGACTAGCGCGAGCTCCTACAATGAGCAGTTCTTC; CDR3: CASSTSTSASSYNEQFF
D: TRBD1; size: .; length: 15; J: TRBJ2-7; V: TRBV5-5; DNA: TGTGCCAGCAGACCCGGACAGGAGGCTCTCTCCGAGCAGTACTTC; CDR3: CASRPGQEALSEQYF
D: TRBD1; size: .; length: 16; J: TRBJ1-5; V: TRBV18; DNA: TGTGCCAGCTCACCACCCGGACAGGGAGGCAATCAGCCCCAGCATTTT; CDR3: CASSPPGQGGNQPQHF
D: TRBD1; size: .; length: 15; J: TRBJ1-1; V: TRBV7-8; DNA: TGTGCCAGCAGCTTAGTGAGGGACAGGGGATCTGAAGCTTTCTTT; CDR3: CASSLVRDRGSEAFF
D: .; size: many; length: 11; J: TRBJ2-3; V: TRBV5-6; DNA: TGTGCCAGCAGCGGGGGGGCCTCGCAGTATTTT; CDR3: CASSGGASQYF
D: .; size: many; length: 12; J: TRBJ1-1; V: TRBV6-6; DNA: TGTGCCAGCAGTTACCCCACAACTGAAGCTTTCTTT; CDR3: CASSYPTTEAFF
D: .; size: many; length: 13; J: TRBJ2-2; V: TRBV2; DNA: TGTGCCAGCAGTGAAGTCTCGCGGCGGGAGCTGTTTTTT; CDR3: CASSEVSRRELFF
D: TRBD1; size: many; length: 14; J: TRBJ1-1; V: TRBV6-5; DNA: TGTGCCAGCAGTTGGGACAGGGCCAACACTGAAGCTTTCTTT; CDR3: CASSWDRANTEAFF
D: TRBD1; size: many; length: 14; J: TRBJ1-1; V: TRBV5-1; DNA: TGCGCCAGCAGCCGACAGGGTGGGAACACTGAAGCTTTCTTT; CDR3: CASSRQGGNTEAFF
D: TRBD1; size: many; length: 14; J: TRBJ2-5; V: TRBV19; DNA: TGTGCCAGTAGTGCCACAGGGGGCCAAGAGACCCAGTACTTC; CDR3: CASSATGGQETQYF
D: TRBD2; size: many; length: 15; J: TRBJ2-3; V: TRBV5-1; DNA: TGCGCCAGCAGCTTTAGCGGGGGGGCGGCAGATACGCAGTATTTT; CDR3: CASSFSGGAADTQYF
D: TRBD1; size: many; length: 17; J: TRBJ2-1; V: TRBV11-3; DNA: TGTGCCAGCGCCTCACGAGGGGGACAGGGGGCGAGGAATGAGCAGTTCTTC; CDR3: CASASRGGQGARNEQFF
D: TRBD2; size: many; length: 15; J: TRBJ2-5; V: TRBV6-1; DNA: TGTGCCAGCAGTGCTCGGACTAGCGGACAAGAGACCCAGTACTTC; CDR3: CASSARTSGQETQYF
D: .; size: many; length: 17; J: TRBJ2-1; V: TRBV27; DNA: TGTGCCAGCAACAAGTATCTCGACAGACCTGGAATCGATGAGCAGTTCTTC; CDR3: CASNKYLDRPGIDEQFF